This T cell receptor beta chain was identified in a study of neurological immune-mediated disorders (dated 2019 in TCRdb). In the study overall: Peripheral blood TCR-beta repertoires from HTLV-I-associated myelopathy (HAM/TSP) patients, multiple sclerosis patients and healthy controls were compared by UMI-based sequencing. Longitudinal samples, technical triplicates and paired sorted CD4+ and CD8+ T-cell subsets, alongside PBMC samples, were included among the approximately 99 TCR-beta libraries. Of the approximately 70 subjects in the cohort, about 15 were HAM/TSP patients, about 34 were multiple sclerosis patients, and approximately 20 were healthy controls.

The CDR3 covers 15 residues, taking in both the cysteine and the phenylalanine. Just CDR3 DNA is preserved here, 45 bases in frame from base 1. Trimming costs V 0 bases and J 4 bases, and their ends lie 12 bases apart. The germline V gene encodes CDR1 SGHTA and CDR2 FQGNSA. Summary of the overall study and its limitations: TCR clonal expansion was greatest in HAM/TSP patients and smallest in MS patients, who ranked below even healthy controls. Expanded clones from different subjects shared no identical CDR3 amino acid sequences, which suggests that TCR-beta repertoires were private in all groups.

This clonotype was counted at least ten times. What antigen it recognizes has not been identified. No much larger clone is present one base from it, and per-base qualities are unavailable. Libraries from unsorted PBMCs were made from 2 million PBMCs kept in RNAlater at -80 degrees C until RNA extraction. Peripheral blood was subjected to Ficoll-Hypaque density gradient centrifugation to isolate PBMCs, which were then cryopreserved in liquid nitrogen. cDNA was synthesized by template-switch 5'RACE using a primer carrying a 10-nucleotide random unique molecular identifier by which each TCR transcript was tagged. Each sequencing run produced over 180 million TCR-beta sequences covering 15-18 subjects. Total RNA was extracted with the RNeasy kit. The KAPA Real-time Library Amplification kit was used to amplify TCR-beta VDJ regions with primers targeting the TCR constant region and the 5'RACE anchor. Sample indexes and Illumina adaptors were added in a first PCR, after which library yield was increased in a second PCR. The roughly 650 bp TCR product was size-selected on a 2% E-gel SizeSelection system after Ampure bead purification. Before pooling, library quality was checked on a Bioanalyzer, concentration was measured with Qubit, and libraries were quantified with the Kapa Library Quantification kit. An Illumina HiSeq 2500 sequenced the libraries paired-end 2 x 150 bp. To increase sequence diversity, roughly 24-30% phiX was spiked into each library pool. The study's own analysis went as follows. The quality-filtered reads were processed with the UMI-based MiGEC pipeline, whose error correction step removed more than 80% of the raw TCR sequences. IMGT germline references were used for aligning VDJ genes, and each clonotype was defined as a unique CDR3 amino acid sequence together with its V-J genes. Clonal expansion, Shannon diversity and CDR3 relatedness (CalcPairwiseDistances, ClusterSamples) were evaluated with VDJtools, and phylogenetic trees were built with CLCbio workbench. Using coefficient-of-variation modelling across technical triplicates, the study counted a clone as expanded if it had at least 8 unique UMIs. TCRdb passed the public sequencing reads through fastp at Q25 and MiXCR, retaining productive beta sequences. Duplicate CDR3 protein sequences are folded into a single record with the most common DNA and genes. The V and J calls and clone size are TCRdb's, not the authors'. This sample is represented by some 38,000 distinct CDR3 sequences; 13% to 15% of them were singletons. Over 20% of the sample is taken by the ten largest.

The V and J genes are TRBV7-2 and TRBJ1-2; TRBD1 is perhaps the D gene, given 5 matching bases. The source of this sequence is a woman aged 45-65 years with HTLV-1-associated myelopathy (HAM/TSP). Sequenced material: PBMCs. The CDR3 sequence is CASSLARGVGYGYTF. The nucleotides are TGTGCCAGCAGCTTAGCCCGGGGGGTCGGCTATGGCTACACCTTC.